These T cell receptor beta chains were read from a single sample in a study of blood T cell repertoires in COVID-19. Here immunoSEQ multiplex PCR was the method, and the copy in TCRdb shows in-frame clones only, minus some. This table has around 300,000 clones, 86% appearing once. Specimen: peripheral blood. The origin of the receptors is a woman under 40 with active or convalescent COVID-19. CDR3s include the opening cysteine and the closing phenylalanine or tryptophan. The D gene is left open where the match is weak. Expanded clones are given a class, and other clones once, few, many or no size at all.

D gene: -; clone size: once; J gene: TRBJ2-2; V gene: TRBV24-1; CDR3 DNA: TGTGCCACCGCCCCCGGGGACACCGGGGAGCTGTTTTTT; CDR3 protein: CATAPGDTGELFF
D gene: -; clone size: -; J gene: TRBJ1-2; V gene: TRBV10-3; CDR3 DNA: TGTGCCATCAGTGTCGGCGGCAGGGCCAATGTTAACTATGGCTACACCTTC; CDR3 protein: CAISVGGRANVNYGYTF
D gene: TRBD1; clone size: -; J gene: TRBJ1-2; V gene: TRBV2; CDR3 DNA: TGTGCCAGCAGCGGACAGGGGATCTATGGCTACACCTTC; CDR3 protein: CASSGQGIYGYTF
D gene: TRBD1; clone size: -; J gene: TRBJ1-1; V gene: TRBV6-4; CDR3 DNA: TGTGCCAGCAGTCGGGACAGGGGACACACTGAAGCTTTCTTT; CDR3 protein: CASSRDRGHTEAFF
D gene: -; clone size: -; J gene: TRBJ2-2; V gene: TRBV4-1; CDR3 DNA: TGCGCCAGCAGCCCCTGGACAGCCTCGAACACCGGGGAGCTGTTTTTT; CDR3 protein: CASSPWTASNTGELFF
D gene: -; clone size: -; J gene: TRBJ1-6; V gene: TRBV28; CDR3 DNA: TGTGCCAGCAGTTTAGCAGATTCACCCCTCCACTTT; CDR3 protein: CASSLADSPLHF
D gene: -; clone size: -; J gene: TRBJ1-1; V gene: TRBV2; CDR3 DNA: TGTGCCAGCAGTGAGTTGGAGGACACTGAAGCTTTCTTT; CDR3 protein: CASSELEDTEAFF
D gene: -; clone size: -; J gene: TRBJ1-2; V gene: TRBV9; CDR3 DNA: TGTGCCAGCAGAACGTCTACCTGGGGCTACACCTTC; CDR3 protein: CASRTSTWGYTF
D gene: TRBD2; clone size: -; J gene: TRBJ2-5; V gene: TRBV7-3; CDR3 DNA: TGTGCCAGCAGCTTCGGAGCGGGGGGAGGAGAGACCCAGTACTTC; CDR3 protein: CASSFGAGGGETQYF
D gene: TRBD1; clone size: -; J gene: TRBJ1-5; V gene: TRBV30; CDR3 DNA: TGTGCCTGGGATTCGGGACAGAATCAGCCCCAGCATTTT; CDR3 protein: CAWDSGQNQPQHF
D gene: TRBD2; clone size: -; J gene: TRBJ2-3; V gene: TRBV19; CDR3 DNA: TGTGCCAGTCAACTAGCGGGGGGTACAGATACGCAGTATTTT; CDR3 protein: CASQLAGGTDTQYF
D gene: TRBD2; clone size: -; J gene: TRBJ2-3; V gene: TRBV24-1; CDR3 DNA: TGTGCCACCAGCTCGACTAGCGGGGACCTCGAGGTATATACGCAGTATTTT; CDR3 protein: CATSSTSGDLEVYTQYF
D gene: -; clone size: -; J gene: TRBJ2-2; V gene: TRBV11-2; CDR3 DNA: TGTGCCAGCAGCTTAAACAGGGTGACCACCGGGGAGCTGTTTTTT; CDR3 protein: CASSLNRVTTGELFF
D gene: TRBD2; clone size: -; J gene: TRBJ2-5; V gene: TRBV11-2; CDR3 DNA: TGTGCCAGCAGCTTAGGACTAGCGGGGGAAGAGACCCAGTACTTC; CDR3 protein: CASSLGLAGEETQYF
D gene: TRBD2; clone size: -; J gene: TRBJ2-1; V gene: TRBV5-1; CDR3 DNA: TGCGCCAGCACGGAGACTAGCGGGGCCAATGAGCAGTTCTTC; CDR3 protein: CASTETSGANEQFF
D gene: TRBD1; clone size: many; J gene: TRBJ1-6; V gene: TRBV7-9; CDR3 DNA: TGTGCCAGCAGCGATCGGGACAGGGGAAGGGTTAATTCACCCCTCCACTTT; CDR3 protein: CASSDRDRGRVNSPLHF
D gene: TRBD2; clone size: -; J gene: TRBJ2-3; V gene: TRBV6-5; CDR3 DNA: TGTGCCAGCAGCCGCGGGGGGCCCCGCACAGATACGCAGTATTTT; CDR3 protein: CASSRGGPRTDTQYF
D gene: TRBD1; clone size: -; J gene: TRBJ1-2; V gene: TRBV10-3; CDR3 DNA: TGTGCCATCAGTGAGGCACAGGGGGTGACATATGGCTACACCTTC; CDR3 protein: CAISEAQGVTYGYTF
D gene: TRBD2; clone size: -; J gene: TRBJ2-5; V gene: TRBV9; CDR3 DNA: TGTGCCAGCAGCCCGGGGGGGTCCCAAGAGACCCAGTACTTC; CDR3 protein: CASSPGGSQETQYF
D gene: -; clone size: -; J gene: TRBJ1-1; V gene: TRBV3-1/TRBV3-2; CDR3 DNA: TGTGCCAGCAGCTTTACAGGGTGGAAGAACACTGAAGCTTTCTTT; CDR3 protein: CASSFTGWKNTEAFF
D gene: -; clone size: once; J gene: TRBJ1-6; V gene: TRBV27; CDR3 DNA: TGTGCCAGCAGTTTTGGCCGGCCAGGGCATAATTCACCCCTCCACTTT; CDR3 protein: CASSFGRPGHNSPLHF
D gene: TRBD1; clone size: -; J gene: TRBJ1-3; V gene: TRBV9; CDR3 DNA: TGTGCCAGCACCTTGACAGGGTCCTCTGGAAACACCATATATTTT; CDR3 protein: CASTLTGSSGNTIYF
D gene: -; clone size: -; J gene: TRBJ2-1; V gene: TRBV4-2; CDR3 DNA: TGTGCCAGCAGCCAGGTAGGGGAGGTGGCCAATGAGCAGTTCTTC; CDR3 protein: CASSQVGEVANEQFF
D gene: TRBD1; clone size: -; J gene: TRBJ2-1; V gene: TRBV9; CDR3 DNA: TGTGCCAGCAGCGCCCAGACAGGGGTGGACAATGAGCAGTTCTTC; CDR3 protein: CASSAQTGVDNEQFF
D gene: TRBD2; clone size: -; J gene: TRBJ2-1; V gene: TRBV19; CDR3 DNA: TGTGCCAGTAGGAGACTAGCGGGGGGCTCCTACAATGAGCAGTTCTTC; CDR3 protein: CASRRLAGGSYNEQFF
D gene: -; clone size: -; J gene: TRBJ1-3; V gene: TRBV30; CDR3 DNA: TGTGCCTGGAGTGTAACAGCCTCTGGAAACACCATATATTTT; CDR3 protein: CAWSVTASGNTIYF
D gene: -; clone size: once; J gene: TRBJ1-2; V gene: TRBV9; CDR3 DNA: TGTGCCAGCAGGGAGGGCAATGGCTACACCTTC; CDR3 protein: CASREGNGYTF
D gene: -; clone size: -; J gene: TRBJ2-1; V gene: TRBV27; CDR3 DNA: TGTGCCAGCAGTCGAGGGGCTAGCGCCCTGAATGAGCAGTTCTTC; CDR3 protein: CASSRGASALNEQFF
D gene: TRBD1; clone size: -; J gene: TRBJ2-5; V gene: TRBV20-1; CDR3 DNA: TGCAGTGCTCGACAGGGGGAGACCCAGTACTTC; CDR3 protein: CSARQGETQYF
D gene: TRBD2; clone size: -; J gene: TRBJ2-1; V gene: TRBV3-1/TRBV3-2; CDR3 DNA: TGTGCCAGCAGCCAAGCCCGCGGGGGGCCCTCCTACAATGAGCAGTTCTTC; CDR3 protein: CASSQARGGPSYNEQFF
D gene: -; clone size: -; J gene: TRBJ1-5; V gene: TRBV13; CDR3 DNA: TGTGCCAGCAGCGCAGGGGAGAATCAGCCCCAGCATTTT; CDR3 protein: CASSAGENQPQHF
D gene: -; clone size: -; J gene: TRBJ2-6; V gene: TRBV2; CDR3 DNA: TGTGCCAGCAGGGGGCCAGGGGCCAACGTCCTGACTTTC; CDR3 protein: CASRGPGANVLTF
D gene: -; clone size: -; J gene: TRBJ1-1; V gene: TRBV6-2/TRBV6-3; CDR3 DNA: TGTGCCAGCAGTTACTCTAGGAGGGCTGGCACTGAAGCTTTCTTT; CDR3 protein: CASSYSRRAGTEAFF
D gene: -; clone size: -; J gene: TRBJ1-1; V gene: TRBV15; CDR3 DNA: TGTGCCACCAGCAGGGACCGCGGGAGGAACACTGAAGCTTTCTTT; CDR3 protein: CATSRDRGRNTEAFF
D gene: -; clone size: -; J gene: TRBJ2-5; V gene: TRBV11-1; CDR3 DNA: TGTGCCAGCAGTGGTGAGGTAGAGACCCAGTACTTC; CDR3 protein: CASSGEVETQYF
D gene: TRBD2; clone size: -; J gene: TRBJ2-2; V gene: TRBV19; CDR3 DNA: TGTGCCAGTAGTGAAGCGGGGGGGCGCGTCACCGGGGAGCTGTTTTTT; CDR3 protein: CASSEAGGRVTGELFF
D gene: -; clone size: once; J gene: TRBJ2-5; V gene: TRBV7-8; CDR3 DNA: TGTGCCAGCAGCTCCGGTCAGGGAGGATTACCCCAAGAGACCCAGTACTTC; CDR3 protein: CASSSGQGGLPQETQYF
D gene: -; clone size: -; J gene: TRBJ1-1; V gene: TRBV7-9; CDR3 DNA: TGTGCCAGCAGCGCTCAGATGAACACTGAAGCTTTCTTT; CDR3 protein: CASSAQMNTEAFF
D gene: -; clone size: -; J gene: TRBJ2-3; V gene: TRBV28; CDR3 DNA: TGTGCCAGCACCCAATTAAGGGGTCTGGGGGCTAGCACAGATACGCAGTATTTT; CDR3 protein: CASTQLRGLGASTDTQYF
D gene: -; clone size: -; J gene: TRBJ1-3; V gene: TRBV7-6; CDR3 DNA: TGTGCCAGCAGCAGAGGAGGGTCCGGAAACACCATATATTTT; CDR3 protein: CASSRGGSGNTIYF
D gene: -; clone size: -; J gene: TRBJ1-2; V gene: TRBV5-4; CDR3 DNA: TGTGCCAGCAGCTTGAAGCCTTCTAGTTATGGCTACACCTTC; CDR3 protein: CASSLKPSSYGYTF
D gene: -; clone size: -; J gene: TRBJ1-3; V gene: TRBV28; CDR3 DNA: TGTGCCAGCATGGGGCCCGACACGTCTCTGCGAAACACCATATATTTT; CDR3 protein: CASMGPDTSLRNTIYF
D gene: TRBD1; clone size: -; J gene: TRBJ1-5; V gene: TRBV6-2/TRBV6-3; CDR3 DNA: TGTGCCAGCAGTTCCAGAGGCACAGGGGATCAGCCCCAGCATTTT; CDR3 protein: CASSSRGTGDQPQHF
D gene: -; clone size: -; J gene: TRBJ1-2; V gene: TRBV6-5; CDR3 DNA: TGTGCCAGCAGTTACTCGGGCCTTACTAACTATGGCTACACCTTC; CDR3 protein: CASSYSGLTNYGYTF